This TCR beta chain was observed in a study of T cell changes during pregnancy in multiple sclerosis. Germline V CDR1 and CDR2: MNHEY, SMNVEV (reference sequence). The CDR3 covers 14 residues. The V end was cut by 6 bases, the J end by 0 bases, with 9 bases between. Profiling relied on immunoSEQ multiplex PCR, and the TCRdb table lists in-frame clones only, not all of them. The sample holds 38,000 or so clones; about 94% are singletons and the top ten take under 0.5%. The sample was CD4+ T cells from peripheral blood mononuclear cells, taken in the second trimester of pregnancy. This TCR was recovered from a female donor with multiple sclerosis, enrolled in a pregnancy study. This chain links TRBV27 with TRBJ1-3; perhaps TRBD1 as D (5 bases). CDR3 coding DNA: TGTGCCAGCAGAACAGGTCCCTCTGGAAACACCATATATTTT. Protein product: CASRTGPSGNTIYF.